This is a list of T cell receptor beta chains from one sample in a study of radiation and T cells in renal cell carcinoma. Clones were sequenced by immunoSEQ multiplex PCR, and TCRdb holds only the in-frame ones, with some missing. Of about 130,000 clones detected, roughly 85% appear once; the ten largest clones hold around 2.8%. The material was blood, obtained from a patient whose treatment included radiotherapy and nephrectomy. Receptors originate from an older woman with renal cell carcinoma. Both conserved end residues are part of each CDR3. The D gene is left open where the match is weak. The listing skips clone size in some rows; elsewhere it reads once, few, many or a size class.

j_call	d_call	clone_size	v_call	cdr3_aa	cdr3_nt
TRBJ1-5	-	-	TRBV6-5	CASSATARNNQPQHF	TGTGCCAGCAGTGCGACAGCTAGGAACAATCAGCCCCAGCATTTT
TRBJ2-1	TRBD2	-	TRBV9	CASSPGGARNEQFF	TGTGCCAGCAGCCCCGGGGGGGCCAGGAATGAGCAGTTCTTC
TRBJ1-2	TRBD1	few	TRBV4-1	CASSQDLRQGGFYGYTF	TGCGCCAGCAGCCAAGATCTGCGACAGGGGGGGTTCTATGGCTACACCTTC
TRBJ1-1	TRBD1	once	TRBV5-1	CASSYTPGQYDTEAFF	TGCGCCAGCAGCTACACACCGGGACAGTATGACACTGAAGCTTTCTTT
TRBJ2-3	TRBD2	once	TRBV6-1	CASTPGASGRDTQYF	TGTGCCAGCACCCCAGGGGCTAGCGGGAGGGATACGCAGTATTTT
TRBJ2-3	-	-	TRBV6-1	CAARGATTDTQYF	TGTGCTGCCCGCGGGGCGACCACAGATACGCAGTATTTT
TRBJ2-7	TRBD1	-	TRBV28	CASSTQSNRGRGYEQYF	TGTGCCAGCAGCACCCAGAGCAACAGGGGAAGGGGATACGAGCAGTACTTC
TRBJ2-2	TRBD1	-	TRBV5-4	CASSQQGIRREPGELFF	TGTGCCAGCAGTCAACAGGGGATCCGGAGAGAGCCCGGGGAGCTGTTTTTT
TRBJ2-7	-	-	TRBV6-5	CASSYLPGDEQYF	TGTGCCAGCAGTTACCTCCCCGGGGACGAGCAGTACTTC
TRBJ2-7	-	-	TRBV5-1	CASSLNQGRAYEQYF	TGCGCCAGCAGCTTGAACCAGGGTAGAGCCTACGAGCAGTACTTC
TRBJ2-7	-	-	TRBV28	CASSLRREHSTYEQYF	TGTGCCAGCAGTTTAAGAAGAGAGCACTCGACCTACGAGCAGTACTTC
TRBJ2-1	TRBD2	-	TRBV7-2	CASSLEVAGGFYEQFF	TGTGCCAGCAGCTTAGAGGTAGCGGGGGGCTTCTATGAGCAGTTCTTC
TRBJ2-2	-	-	TRBV19	CASSPTRTERSTGELFF	TGTGCCAGTAGCCCAACACGGACAGAGCGAAGCACCGGGGAGCTGTTTTTT
TRBJ2-5	-	once	TRBV18	CASSPNRDVGETQYF	TGTGCCAGCTCACCCAACCGGGACGTTGGAGAGACCCAGTACTTC
TRBJ2-1	-	-	TRBV18	CASSPRLGSSYNEQFF	TGTGCCAGCTCACCGCGACTTGGGAGCTCCTACAATGAGCAGTTCTTC
TRBJ1-1	-	once	TRBV7-9	CASSPGGGLDTEAFF	TGTGCCAGCAGCCCTGGGGGAGGGTTGGACACTGAAGCTTTCTTT
TRBJ2-1	-	-	TRBV4-3	CASSQETWNEQFF	TGCGCCAGCAGCCAGGAGACCTGGAATGAGCAGTTCTTC
TRBJ2-2	-	-	TRBV4-1	CASSLGGTGELFF	TGCGCCAGCAGCCTAGGGGGAACCGGGGAGCTGTTTTTT
TRBJ1-3	-	-	TRBV6-6	CASSRTRSGNTIYF	TGTGCCAGCAGTCGGACTCGCTCTGGAAACACCATATATTTT
TRBJ2-7	TRBD1	once	TRBV29-1	CSVAPDRGEQYF	TGCAGCGTTGCCCCGGACAGGGGCGAGCAGTACTTC
TRBJ2-3	-	-	TRBV14	CASSQEVRLRDSSTDTQYF	TGTGCCAGCAGCCAAGAGGTTCGTTTGCGGGACTCCAGCACAGATACGCAGTATTTT
TRBJ1-2	-	-	TRBV6-1	CASISREGGGYTF	TGTGCCAGCATTTCCCGGGAAGGTGGGGGCTACACCTTC
TRBJ2-7	-	-	TRBV9	CASSSDARTLDEQYF	TGTGCCAGCAGCTCGGACGCGAGGACACTCGACGAGCAGTACTTC
TRBJ1-3	-	-	TRBV27	CASGWGNTIYF	TGTGCCAGCGGTTGGGGAAACACCATATATTTT
TRBJ1-1	-	-	TRBV16	CASSQSRGGTEAFF	TGTGCCAGCAGCCAATCGAGGGGCGGCACTGAAGCTTTCTTT
TRBJ2-7	-	-	TRBV7-9	CASSLLQVGEEQYF	TGTGCCAGCAGCTTACTTCAAGTGGGAGAAGAGCAGTACTTC
TRBJ2-7	-	-	TRBV5-1	CASKEEGFYEQYF	TGCGCCAGCAAGGAGGAGGGATTCTACGAGCAGTACTTC
TRBJ2-3	TRBD1	-	TRBV9	CASSLRTGGGTDTQYF	TGTGCCAGCAGCCTACGGACAGGGGGAGGCACAGATACGCAGTATTTT
TRBJ1-6	-	-	TRBV5-1	CASSLIFRDRGFNSPLHF	TGCGCCAGCAGCTTGATCTTTAGAGACAGAGGGTTCAATTCACCCCTCCACTTT
TRBJ2-3	TRBD1	-	TRBV4-1	CASSQDREQGADTQYF	TGCGCCAGCAGCCAAGATAGGGAACAGGGGGCAGATACGCAGTATTTT
TRBJ1-5	-	few	TRBV7-2	CASSLDWNQPQHF	TGTGCCAGCAGCTTAGACTGGAATCAGCCCCAGCATTTT
TRBJ1-1	-	once	TRBV5-3	CARSLEGNTEAFF	TGTGCCAGAAGCTTGGAGGGGAACACTGAAGCTTTCTTT